The entry below describes one T cell receptor (beta chain). Its antigen remains undetermined. Per-nucleotide qualities are absent, and no much larger clonotype sits a single base away. CDR1 SGHDN and CDR2 FVKESK were looked up in the germline V gene. The cysteine opens and the phenylalanine closes a CDR3 of 15 amino acids. The kept DNA is CDR3 alone, 45 bases in frame from the first base. V ends up 4 bases short and J 1 base short, with an unmatched junction base count of 3. Another Seattle source contributed samples from volunteer blood donors who had recovered from COVID-19. Whole blood was collected in K2EDTA tubes by collaborating institutions according to the institutions' own protocols. For TCRbeta analysis, collaborators shipped samples as frozen whole blood, isolated PBMCs, or DNA extracted from either of those sample types. This entry comes from a study of blood T cell repertoires in COVID-19 (dated by TCRdb to the early 2020s). In terms of the full investigation: Samples covering the acute and convalescent phases of COVID-19 were provided by collaborators in the United States, Italy and Spain. Samples were obtained from the ongoing ImmuneRACE study (first 160 participants) and from 1,200 or so subjects provided by 6 global collaborators. The sample metadata nearly always contained a de-identified subject ID, COVID-19 status, age in years and sex. Deeply sampled blood TCRbeta repertoires from subjects exposed to, actively infected with, or recovered from COVID-19 were included in the dataset. The repertoires were released in a freely available public database intended as a resource for research on the immune response to SARS-CoV-2. Where HLA class I and class II types were available, the types were taken from metadata supplied by the sample provider, not from assay-based typing. The prospective study material was composed of cDNA or gDNA derived from T cells, B-cell-depleted T cells, or PBMCs. Overall study outcomes, separate from this receptor: The quantity of clinical and demographic metadata differed by source and by participant and was supplied without curation.

TCRbeta CDR3 regions were amplified from genomic DNA using the immunoSEQ Assay, a bias-controlled multiplex PCR. The paper's data handling went like this. Within the assay, amplification of reference gene primers was used to estimate how many nucleated cells each sample contained. Sequence reads were collapsed and filtered to measure the absolute abundance of every unique TCRbeta CDR3 rearrangement. Productive Simpson clonality was computed per sample as the square root of Simpson's diversity index over productive rearrangements. Not all clones reach the TCRdb copy of this immuneACCESS table, which keeps in-frame sequences only. Checked studies attribute under half of the gap to unresolved V genes and leave the rest unexplained. That table gives V, J and clone size, and the DNA gave D and trimming. The sample records more than 150,000 clones, about 86% of which are singletons. The top ten clones comprise 0.88% of the sample.

The chain is assembled from TRBV14 and TRBJ2-3, and 9 junctional nucleotides match TRBD2. This sequence originates from a woman aged 18-29 years who had recovered from COVID-19. Input material: peripheral blood. The DNA sequence is TGTGCCAGCAGCCCTCGGACTAGCGGCACAGATACGCAGTATTTT. Its translation reads: CASSPRTSGTDTQYF. Reference TRBV14 and TRBJ2-3 proteins supply the regions before and after the CDR3; the full variable domain is: EAGVTQFPSHSVIEKGQTVTLRCDPISGHDNLYWYRRVMGKEIKFLLHFVKESKQDESGMPNNRFLAERTGGTYSTLKVQPAELEDSGVYFCASSPRTSGTDTQYFGPGTRLTVL.